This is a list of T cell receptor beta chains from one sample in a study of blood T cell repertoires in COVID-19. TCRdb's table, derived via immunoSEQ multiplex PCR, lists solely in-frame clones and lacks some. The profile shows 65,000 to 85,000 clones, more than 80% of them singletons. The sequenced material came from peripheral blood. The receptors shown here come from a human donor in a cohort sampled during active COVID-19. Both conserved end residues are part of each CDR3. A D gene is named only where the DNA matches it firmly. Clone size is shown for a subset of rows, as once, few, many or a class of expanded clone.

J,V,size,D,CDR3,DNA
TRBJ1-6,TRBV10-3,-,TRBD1,CAISDLGQGANYNSPLHF,TGTGCCATCAGTGATTTGGGACAGGGGGCAAACTATAATTCACCCCTCCACTTT
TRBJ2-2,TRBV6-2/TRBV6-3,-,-,CASSYLGARELFF,TGTGCCAGCAGTTATTTGGGGGCCAGGGAGCTGTTTTTT
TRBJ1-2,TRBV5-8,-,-,CASSQRANYGYTF,TGTGCCAGCAGCCAGAGGGCTAACTATGGCTACACCTTC
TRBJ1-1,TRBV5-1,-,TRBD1,CASSLVAGGPQGPEAFF,TGCGCCAGCAGCTTGGTTGCAGGGGGCCCCCAGGGCCCTGAAGCTTTCTTT
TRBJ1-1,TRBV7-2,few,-,CASSHYITPTGTRNTEAFF,TGTGCCAGCAGCCACTATATTACCCCGACCGGGACAAGGAACACTGAAGCTTTCTTT
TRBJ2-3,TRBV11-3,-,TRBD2,CASSPGIAGMNTQYF,TGTGCCAGCTCCCCGGGGATAGCGGGGATGAATACGCAGTATTTT
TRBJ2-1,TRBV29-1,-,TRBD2,CSSGTSGINEQFF,TGCAGCTCCGGGACTAGCGGAATCAATGAGCAGTTCTTC
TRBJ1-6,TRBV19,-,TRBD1,CASSPLAGTGAVSYNSPLHF,TGTGCCAGTAGTCCCCTCGCCGGGACAGGGGCCGTCTCCTATAATTCACCCCTCCACTTT
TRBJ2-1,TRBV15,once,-,CATSRDLAQLGDEQFF,TGTGCCACCAGCAGGGACCTAGCCCAGCTAGGCGATGAGCAGTTCTTC
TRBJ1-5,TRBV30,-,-,CAWGSGGNQPQHF,TGTGCCTGGGGTTCAGGGGGCAATCAGCCCCAGCATTTT
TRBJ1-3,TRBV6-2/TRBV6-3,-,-,CASSYRLSGNTIYF,TGTGCCAGCAGTTACCGACTCTCTGGAAACACCATATATTTT
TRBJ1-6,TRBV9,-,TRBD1,CASSQRQGAYNSPLHF,TGTGCCAGCAGCCAACGACAGGGGGCCTATAATTCACCCCTCCACTTT
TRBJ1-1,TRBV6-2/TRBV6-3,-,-,CASSYSTVNTEAFF,TGTGCCAGCAGTTATTCTACCGTGAACACTGAAGCTTTCTTT
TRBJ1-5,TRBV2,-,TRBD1,CASRLGGGNQPQHF,TGTGCCAGCAGGCTAGGGGGCGGTAATCAGCCCCAGCATTTT
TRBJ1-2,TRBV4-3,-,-,CASSQVLRTAPDGYTF,TGCGCCAGCAGCCAAGTATTGAGAACCGCCCCCGATGGCTACACCTTC
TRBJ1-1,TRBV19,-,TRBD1,CASTLARDRGNTEAFF,TGTGCCAGTACCCTCGCCCGGGACAGGGGGAACACTGAAGCTTTCTTT
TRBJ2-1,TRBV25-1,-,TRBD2,CASSAPGLAYNEQFF,TGTGCCAGCAGTGCACCGGGACTAGCCTACAATGAGCAGTTCTTC
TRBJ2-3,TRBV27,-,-,CASTLGGVGTDTQYF,TGTGCCAGCACCTTGGGCGGGGTGGGCACAGATACGCAGTATTTT
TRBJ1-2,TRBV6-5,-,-,CASRGHFYGYTF,TGTGCCAGCAGGGGACACTTCTATGGCTACACCTTC
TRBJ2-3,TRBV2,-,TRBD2,CASQGLQSTDTQYF,TGTGCCAGCCAGGGACTACAGAGCACAGATACGCAGTATTTT
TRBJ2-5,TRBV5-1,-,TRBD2,CASSPRTSGGKETQYF,TGCGCCAGCAGCCCCCGGACTAGCGGGGGTAAAGAGACCCAGTACTTC
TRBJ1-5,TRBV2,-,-,CASSGAGGHQPQHF,TGTGCCAGCAGTGGGGCCGGGGGGCATCAGCCCCAGCATTTT
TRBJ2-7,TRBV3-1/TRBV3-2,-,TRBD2,CASSLGTSGAYEQYF,TGTGCCAGCAGCCTAGGGACTAGCGGTGCCTACGAGCAGTACTTC
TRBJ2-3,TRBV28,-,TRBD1,CASSSQGAFSDTQYF,TGTGCCAGCAGTTCTCAGGGGGCTTTTTCAGATACGCAGTATTTT
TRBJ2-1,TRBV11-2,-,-,CASSLRGGRENNEQFF,TGTGCCAGCAGCTTAAGGGGGGGGCGGGAGAACAATGAGCAGTTCTTC
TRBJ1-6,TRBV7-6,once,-,CASSPRTVGGNSPLHF,TGTGCCAGCAGCCCGCGGACAGTAGGGGGTAATTCACCCCTCCACTTT
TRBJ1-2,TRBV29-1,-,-,CSAESLTDYGYTF,TGCAGCGCCGAGTCCCTGACAGACTATGGCTACACCTTC
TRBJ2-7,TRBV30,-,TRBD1,CAWSRRQGHYEQYF,TGTGCCTGGAGCCGTCGACAGGGACACTACGAGCAGTACTTC
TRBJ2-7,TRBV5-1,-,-,CASSLDEGWGYEQYF,TGCGCCAGCAGCTTGGATGAGGGATGGGGCTACGAGCAGTACTTC
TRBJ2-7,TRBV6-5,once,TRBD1,CASRWTGESYEQYF,TGTGCCAGCAGGTGGACAGGGGAGAGCTACGAGCAGTACTTC
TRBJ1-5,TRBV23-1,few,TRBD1,CASSQSGGTGPDSNQPQHF,TGCGCCAGCAGTCAATCGGGTGGGACAGGGCCCGATAGCAATCAGCCCCAGCATTTT
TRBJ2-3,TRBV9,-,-,CASSVGVGVTDTQYF,TGTGCCAGCAGCGTAGGGGTAGGGGTCACAGATACGCAGTATTTT
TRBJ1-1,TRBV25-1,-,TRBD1,CASSRTGPNTEAFF,TGTGCCAGCAGCCGGACAGGGCCTAACACTGAAGCTTTCTTT
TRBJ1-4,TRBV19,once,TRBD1,CASSITAGGNYEKLFF,TGTGCCAGTAGTATTACGGCAGGGGGAAATTATGAAAAACTGTTTTTT
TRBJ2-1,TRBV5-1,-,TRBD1,CASSLGTANNEQFF,TGCGCCAGCAGCTTAGGGACAGCTAACAATGAGCAGTTCTTC
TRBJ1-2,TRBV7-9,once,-,CASSFPGGGYTF,TGTGCCAGCAGCTTTCCGGGTGGTGGCTACACCTTC
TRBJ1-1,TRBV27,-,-,CASSVQGLGTEAFF,TGTGCCAGCAGTGTCCAGGGGTTGGGCACTGAAGCTTTCTTT
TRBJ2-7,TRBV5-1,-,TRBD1,CASSSPSGQFHEQYF,TGCGCCAGCAGCTCCCCCTCGGGACAGTTCCACGAGCAGTACTTC
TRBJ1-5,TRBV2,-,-,CASSEAMRFQPQHF,TGTGCCAGCAGTGAAGCGATGCGGTTTCAGCCCCAGCATTTT